This entry features one T cell receptor beta chain sequence. Its antigen is currently unknown. The V and J ends lost 6 bases and 0 bases respectively, with 15 bases between them. The CDR3 loop spans 16 amino acids. Germline values: CDR1 SGHDN, CDR2 FVKESK. The data were taken from a study of T-cell reconstitution after alpha-beta-depleted transplantation in children. Overall study findings and caveats: Fresh T-cell production supplied most of the T-cell counts and diversity seen one year after transplant.

Unique molecular identifiers featured in how the TCRbeta library was prepared. TCRdb re-analysed the PCR reads in MiXCR, keeping a single row per CDR3 protein. Found here are fewer than 550,000 distinct CDR3 sequences, about a sixth of them singletons; the top ten hold approximately 28%. The sequence derives from a boy under three years old who had a stem cell transplant for Wiskott-Aldrich syndrome, so the T cells may come from the graft donor. Sequencing was performed on PBMCs, mostly from graft donor cells, taken 360 days after TCRalphabeta/CD19-depleted stem cell transplant. V is TRBV14 and J is TRBJ2-1, with D perhaps given as TRBD1 or TRBD2 (5 bases each). CDR3 DNA sequence: TGTGCCAGCAGTCCGACCCCGAGGGGCTCCTACAATGAGCAGTTCTTC. Translated: CASSPTPRGSYNEQFF.